This T cell receptor (beta chain) was identified in a study of shared clonotypes between healthy human individuals. Profiling relied on immunoSEQ multiplex PCR, and the TCRdb table lists in-frame clones only, not all of them. This sample has approximately 1.4 million clones, with 98% found just once. Germline V CDR1 and CDR2: SGHVS, FQNEAQ. The CDR3 is 15 residues long. V dropped 1 base and J dropped 4 bases, with 13 bases sitting between them. Sample: naive CD4+ T cells sorted from blood. Subset here: CD45RA+ positively selected. The sequence came from a man aged 25-45 years in good health. V gene TRBV7-8 combines with J gene TRBJ1-2; possible D gene TRBD1, 6 bases. DNA of the CDR3: TGTGCCAGCAGCTTAGTGGGGGGCATCGGCTATGGCTACACCTTC. Encoded protein: CASSLVGGIGYGYTF.